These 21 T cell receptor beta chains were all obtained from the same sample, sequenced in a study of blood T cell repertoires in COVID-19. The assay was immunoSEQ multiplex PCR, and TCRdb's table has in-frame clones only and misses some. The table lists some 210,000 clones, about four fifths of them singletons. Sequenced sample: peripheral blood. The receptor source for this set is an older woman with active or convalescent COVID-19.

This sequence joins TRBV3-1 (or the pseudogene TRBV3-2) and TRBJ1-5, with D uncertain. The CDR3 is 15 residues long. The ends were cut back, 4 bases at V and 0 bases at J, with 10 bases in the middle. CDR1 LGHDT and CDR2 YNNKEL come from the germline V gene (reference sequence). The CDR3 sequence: CASSPTANSNQPQHF. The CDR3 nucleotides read TGTGCCAGCAGCCCAACAGCAAATAGCAATCAGCCCCAGCATTTT.

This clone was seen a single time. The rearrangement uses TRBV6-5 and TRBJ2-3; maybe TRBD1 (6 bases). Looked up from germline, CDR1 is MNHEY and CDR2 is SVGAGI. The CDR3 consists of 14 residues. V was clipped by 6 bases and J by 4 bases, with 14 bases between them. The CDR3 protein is CASSLLAGADTQYF. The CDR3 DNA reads TGTGCCAGCAGCCTTCTTGCAGGGGCAGATACGCAGTATTTT.

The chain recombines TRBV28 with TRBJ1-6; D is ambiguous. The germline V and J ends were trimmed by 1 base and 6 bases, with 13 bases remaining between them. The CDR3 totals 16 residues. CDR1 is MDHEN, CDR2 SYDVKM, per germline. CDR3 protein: CASSLFRRLFNSPLHF. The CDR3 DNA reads TGTGCCAGCAGTTTATTCAGAAGACTCTTTAATTCACCCCTCCACTTT. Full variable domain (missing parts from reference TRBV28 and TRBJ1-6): DVKVTQSSRYLVKRTGEKVFLECVQDMDHENMFWYRQDPGLGLRLIYFSYDVKMKEKGDIPEGYSVSREKKERFSLILESASTNQTSMYLCASSLFRRLFNSPLHFGNGTRLTVT.

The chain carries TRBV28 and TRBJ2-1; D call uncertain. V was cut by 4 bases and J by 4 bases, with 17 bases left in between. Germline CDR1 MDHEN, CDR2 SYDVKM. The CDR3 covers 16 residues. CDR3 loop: CASSSRLGQGYNEQFF. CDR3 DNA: TGTGCCAGCAGTTCGAGGCTGGGTCAAGGTTACAATGAGCAGTTCTTC.

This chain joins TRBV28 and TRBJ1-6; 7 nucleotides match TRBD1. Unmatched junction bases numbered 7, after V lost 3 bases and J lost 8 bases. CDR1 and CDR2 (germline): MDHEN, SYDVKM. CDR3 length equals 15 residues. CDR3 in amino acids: CASSFQRQGYSPLHF. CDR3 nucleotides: TGTGCCAGCAGTTTTCAGAGACAGGGATATTCACCCCTCCACTTT.

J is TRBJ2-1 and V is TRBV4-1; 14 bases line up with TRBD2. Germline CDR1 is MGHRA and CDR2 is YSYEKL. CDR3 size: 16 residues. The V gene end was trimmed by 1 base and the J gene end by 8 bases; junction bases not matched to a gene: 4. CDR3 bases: TGCGCCAGCAGCCAAGTTGCGGGACTAGCGGGAGATGAGCAGTTCTTC. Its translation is CASSQVAGLAGDEQFF.

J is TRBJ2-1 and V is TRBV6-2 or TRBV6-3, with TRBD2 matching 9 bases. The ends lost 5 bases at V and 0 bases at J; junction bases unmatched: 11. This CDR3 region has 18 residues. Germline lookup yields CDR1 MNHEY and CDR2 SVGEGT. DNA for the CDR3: TGTGCCAGCAGTATAGCGGGAGATCGTTATAGCTCCTACAATGAGCAGTTCTTC. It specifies CASSIAGDRYSSYNEQFF.

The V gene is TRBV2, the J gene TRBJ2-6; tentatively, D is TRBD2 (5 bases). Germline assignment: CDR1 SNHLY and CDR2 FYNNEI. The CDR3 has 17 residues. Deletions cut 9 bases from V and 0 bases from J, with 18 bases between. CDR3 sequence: CARLAPGISSGANVLTF. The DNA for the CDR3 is TGTGCCAGATTAGCCCCGGGGATAAGCTCTGGGGCCAACGTCCTGACTTTC.

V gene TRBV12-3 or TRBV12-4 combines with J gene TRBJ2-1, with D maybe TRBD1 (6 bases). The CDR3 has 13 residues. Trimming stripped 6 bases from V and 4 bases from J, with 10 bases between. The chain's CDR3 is CASSLGQYNEQFF. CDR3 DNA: TGTGCCAGCAGCCTTGGACAGTACAATGAGCAGTTCTTC.

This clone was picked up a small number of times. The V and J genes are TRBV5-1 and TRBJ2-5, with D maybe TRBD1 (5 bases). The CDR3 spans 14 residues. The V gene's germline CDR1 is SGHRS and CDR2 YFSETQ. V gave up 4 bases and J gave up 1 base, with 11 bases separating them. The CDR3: CASSPIDSQETQYF. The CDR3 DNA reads TGCGCCAGCAGCCCCATCGACAGCCAAGAGACCCAGTACTTC. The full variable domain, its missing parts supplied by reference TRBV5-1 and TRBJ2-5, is KAGVTQTPRYLIKTRGQQVTLSCSPISGHRSVSWYQQTPGQGLQFLFEYFSETQRNKGNFPGRFSGRQFSNSRSEMNVSTLELGDSALYLCASSPIDSQETQYFGPGTRLLVL.

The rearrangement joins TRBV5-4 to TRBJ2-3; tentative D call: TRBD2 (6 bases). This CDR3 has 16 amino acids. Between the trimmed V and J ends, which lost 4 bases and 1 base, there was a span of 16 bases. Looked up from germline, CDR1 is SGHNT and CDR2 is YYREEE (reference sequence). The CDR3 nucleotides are TGTGCCAGCAGCGCCCCCCCGGAGGGTGGCACAGATACGCAGTATTTT. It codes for CASSAPPEGGTDTQYF. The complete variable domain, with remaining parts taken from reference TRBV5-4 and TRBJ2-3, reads ETGVTQSPTHLIKTRGQQVTLRCSSQSGHNTVSWYQQALGQGPQFIFQYYREEENGRGNFPPRFSGLQFPNYSSELNVNALELDDSALYLCASSAPPEGGTDTQYFGPGTRLTVL.

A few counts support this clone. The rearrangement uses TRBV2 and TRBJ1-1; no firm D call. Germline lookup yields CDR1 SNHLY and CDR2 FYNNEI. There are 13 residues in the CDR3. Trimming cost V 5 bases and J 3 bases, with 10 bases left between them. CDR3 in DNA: TGTGCCAGCAGTAAAACGAGGGACACTGAAGCTTTCTTT. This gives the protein CASSKTRDTEAFF.

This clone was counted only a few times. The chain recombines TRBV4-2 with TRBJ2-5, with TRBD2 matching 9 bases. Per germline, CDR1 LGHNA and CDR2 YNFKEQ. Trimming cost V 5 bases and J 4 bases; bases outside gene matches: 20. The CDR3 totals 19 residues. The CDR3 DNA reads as TGTGCCAGCAGCATCCGACGCAGACAGATAGCGGGAGCGGGAGAGACCCAGTACTTC. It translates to CASSIRRRQIAGAGETQYF.

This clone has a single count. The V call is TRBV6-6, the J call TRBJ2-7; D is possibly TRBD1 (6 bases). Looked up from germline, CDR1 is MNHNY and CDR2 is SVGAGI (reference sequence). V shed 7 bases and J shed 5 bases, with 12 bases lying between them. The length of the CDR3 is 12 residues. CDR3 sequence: CASTQGLDEQYF. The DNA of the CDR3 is TGTGCCAGCACCCAGGGGTTAGACGAGCAGTACTTC.

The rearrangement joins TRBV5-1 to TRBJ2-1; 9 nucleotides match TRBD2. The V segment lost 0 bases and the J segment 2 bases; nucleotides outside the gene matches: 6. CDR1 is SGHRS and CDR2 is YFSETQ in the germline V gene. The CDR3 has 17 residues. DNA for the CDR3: TGCGCCAGCAGCTTGGTTGTTAGCGGGAGAGCCTACAATGAGCAGTTCTTC. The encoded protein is CASSLVVSGRAYNEQFF.

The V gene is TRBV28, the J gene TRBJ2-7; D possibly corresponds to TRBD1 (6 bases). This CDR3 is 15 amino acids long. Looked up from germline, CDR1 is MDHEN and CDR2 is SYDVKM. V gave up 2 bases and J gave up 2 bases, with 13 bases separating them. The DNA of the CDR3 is TGTGCCAGCAGTTTAAAAACAGGGCTGACCTACGAGCAGTACTTC. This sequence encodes CASSLKTGLTYEQYF.

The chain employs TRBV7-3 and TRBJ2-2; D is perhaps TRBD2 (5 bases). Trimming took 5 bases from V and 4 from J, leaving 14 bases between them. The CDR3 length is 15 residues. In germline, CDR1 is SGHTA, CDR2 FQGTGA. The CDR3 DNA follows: TGTGCCAGCAGCCGGAGGCTGGGCGGCACCGGGGAGCTGTTTTTT. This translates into CASSRRLGGTGELFF.

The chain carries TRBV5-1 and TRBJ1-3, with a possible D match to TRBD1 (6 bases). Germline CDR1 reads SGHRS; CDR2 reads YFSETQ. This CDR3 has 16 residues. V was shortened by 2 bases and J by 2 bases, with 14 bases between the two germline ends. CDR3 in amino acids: CASSLRGGPPGNTIYF. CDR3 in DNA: TGCGCCAGCAGCTTACGGGGGGGGCCGCCTGGAAACACCATATATTTT.

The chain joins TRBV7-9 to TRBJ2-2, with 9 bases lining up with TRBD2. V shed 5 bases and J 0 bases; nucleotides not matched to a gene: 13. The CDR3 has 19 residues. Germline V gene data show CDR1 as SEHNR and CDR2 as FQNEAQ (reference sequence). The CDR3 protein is CASSPPGDSGRPNTGELFF. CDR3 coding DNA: TGTGCCAGCAGCCCGCCGGGGGATAGCGGGAGACCGAACACCGGGGAGCTGTTTTTT.

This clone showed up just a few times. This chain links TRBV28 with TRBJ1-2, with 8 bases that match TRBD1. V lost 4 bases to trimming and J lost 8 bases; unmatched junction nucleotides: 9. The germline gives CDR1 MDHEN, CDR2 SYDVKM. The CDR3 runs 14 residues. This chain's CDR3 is CASSSTGGMVGYTF. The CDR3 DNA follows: TGTGCCAGCAGTTCTACAGGGGGGATGGTAGGCTACACCTTC.

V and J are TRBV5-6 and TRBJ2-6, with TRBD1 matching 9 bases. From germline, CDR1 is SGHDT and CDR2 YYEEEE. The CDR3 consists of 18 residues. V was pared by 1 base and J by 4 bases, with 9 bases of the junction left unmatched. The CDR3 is CASSLRYRGRPGANVLTF. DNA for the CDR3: TGTGCCAGCAGCTTGAGGTACAGGGGGCGTCCGGGGGCCAACGTCCTGACTTTC.